A single sample is the source of the 5 T cell receptor beta chains below, sequenced in a study of T cell clonotyping in hematopoietic cell transplantation. This table comes from immunoSEQ multiplex PCR, and its TCRdb copy is limited to in-frame clones, with some not included. The table includes around 9,000 clones, approximately 79% detected once. Sequenced material: peripheral blood mononuclear cells, taken 180 days after allogeneic stem cell transplant. These receptors came from a female patient in her fifties who had an allogeneic stem cell transplant from a related donor, so the T cells may come from the graft donor. Some clones in this sample may be carry-over from other donors' samples.

The genes are TRBV18 and TRBJ2-5, with D unresolved. This CDR3 is 13 amino acids long. Germline V gene lookup returns CDR1 KGHSH and CDR2 LQKENI. The V and J ends lost 3 bases and 5 bases respectively, with 10 bases between them. CDR3 sequence reads: CASSPPGRETQYF. The DNA of the CDR3 is TGTGCCAGCTCACCCCCGGGTCGGGAGACCCAGTACTTC. Using reference TRBV18 and TRBJ2-5 for the parts outside the CDR3, the full variable domain is NAGVMQNPRHLVRRRGQEARLRCSPMKGHSHVYWYRQLPEEGLKFMVYLQKENIIDESGMPKERFSAEFPKEGPSILRIQQVVRGDSAAYFCASSPPGRETQYFGPGTRLLVL.

This clone ranks as medium-sized. V usage is TRBV4-3 and J usage is TRBJ2-3; D is undetermined. The CDR3 length is 13 residues. V was trimmed by 6 bases and J by 2 bases, leaving 9 bases between them. Germline assignment: CDR1 LGHNA and CDR2 YSLEER. The CDR3 here is CASSPPFTDTQYF. The CDR3 region has the DNA TGCGCCAGCAGTCCTCCGTTCACAGATACGCAGTATTTT.

The DNA of the CDR3 is TGTGCCAGCAGCCCAACGGACGGTTTTAACTATGGCTACACCTTC. Encoded protein: CASSPTDGFNYGYTF. The gene calls are TRBV28 and TRBJ1-2; no firm D call. Germline V CDR1 and CDR2: MDHEN, SYDVKM. V lost 6 bases to trimming and J lost 1 base, with 15 bases between them. This CDR3 is 15 amino acids long.

The chain joins TRBV5-8 to TRBJ1-1; tentative D call: TRBD1 (6 bases). Trimming removed 4 bases at V and 6 bases at J, with 7 bases between. The CDR3 runs 11 residues. CDR1 and CDR2 from the germline V gene are SGHTS and YDEGEE. CDR3 nucleotide sequence: TGTGCCAGCAGCAACAGGGCTGAAGCTTTCTTT. Encoded protein: CASSNRAEAFF.

This clone was detected a few times. The chain couples TRBV28 to TRBJ1-6; D not resolved. The V gene's germline CDR1 is MDHEN and CDR2 SYDVKM. CDR3 length equals 14 residues. V gave up 2 bases and J gave up 6 bases, with 8 bases separating them. In DNA form, the CDR3 reads TGTGCCAGCAGTTTAGAAGGGTTTAATTCACCCCTCCACTTT. Translation: CASSLEGFNSPLHF.